These T cell receptor beta chains were read from a single sample in a study of T-cell memory formation after mild COVID-19. From the 5' RACE reads, TCRdb called clonotypes with MiXCR, one entry per CDR3 protein. Among fewer than 250,000 distinct CDR3 sequences, approximately 15% were seen once, and the ten largest hold 2% to 2.5%. The sample taken for sequencing was PBMCs or a T cell subset sorted from them (not recorded which). Receptors originate from an adult woman who had mild COVID-19 (a few samples of this study predate the infection). Cell type and time point are not known. Each CDR3 is given with its conserved first and last residue. Each record gives: clone size, V gene, J gene, D gene, CDR3 protein, CDR3 DNA. A D gene is named only where the DNA matches it firmly. The listing skips clone size in some rows; elsewhere it reads once, few, many or a size class.

>many|TRBV5-1|TRBJ2-7|TRBD1
CASSFGDRGEQYF
TGCGCCAGCAGCTTTGGGGACAGGGGCGAGCAGTACTTC
>-|TRBV27|TRBJ1-1|TRBD1
CASGSFGTAEAFF
TGTGCCAGCGGATCCTTCGGGACAGCTGAAGCTTTCTTT
>-|TRBV5-1|TRBJ1-2|-
CASSSPGIYGYTF
TGCGCCAGCAGCTCGCCGGGTATCTATGGCTACACCTTC
>-|TRBV20-1|TRBJ1-5|-
CSAVGVRNQPQHF
TGCAGTGCGGTAGGGGTGAGGAATCAGCCCCAGCATTTT
>few|TRBV18|TRBJ2-1|-
CASSPSDLDGNEQFF
TGTGCCAGCTCACCATCTGACCTAGACGGCAATGAGCAGTTCTTC
>-|TRBV7-3|TRBJ1-1|-
CASSSSPGNTEAFF
TGTGCCAGCAGCTCGAGTCCAGGGAACACTGAAGCTTTCTTT
>few|TRBV5-1|TRBJ2-6|TRBD2
CASSLLLAGVSGANVLTF
TGCGCCAGCAGCTTGTTACTAGCGGGAGTCTCTGGGGCCAACGTCCTGACTTTC
>-|TRBV7-2|TRBJ2-1|-
CASSFRGLAEGEQFF
TGTGCCAGCAGCTTCCGGGGTCTTGCCGAGGGTGAGCAGTTCTTC
>few|TRBV5-1|TRBJ2-3|-
CASSLPPGGLSTDTQYF
TGCGCCAGCAGCTTGCCCCCAGGGGGACTTAGCACAGATACGCAGTATTTT
>-|TRBV20-1|TRBJ1-5|-
CSATDGPNQPQHF
TGCAGTGCTACGGACGGACCCAATCAGCCCCAGCATTTT
>many|TRBV4-2|TRBJ2-5|TRBD2
CASSQGDSGGRETQYF
TGTGCCAGCAGCCAAGGGGATAGCGGGGGCCGGGAGACCCAGTACTTC
>many|TRBV4-1|TRBJ1-1|TRBD1
CASSQWGQKNTEAFF
TGCGCCAGCAGCCAATGGGGACAGAAGAACACTGAAGCTTTCTTT
>once|TRBV5-5|TRBJ2-6|TRBD1
CASRGQAGANVLTF
TGTGCCAGCAGAGGACAGGCCGGGGCCAACGTCCTGACTTTC
>-|TRBV29-1|TRBJ1-1|-
CSVAPSTGINTEAFF
TGCAGCGTTGCTCCCTCAACAGGGATTAACACTGAAGCTTTCTTT
>many|TRBV3-1|TRBJ2-7|TRBD2
CASSRGLAGLEQYF
TGTGCCAGCAGTCGGGGACTAGCGGGCTTGGAGCAGTACTTC
>-|TRBV29-1|TRBJ2-3|TRBD1
CSVDHRDRGRDTQYF
TGCAGCGTCGACCACCGGGACAGGGGCCGAGATACGCAGTATTTT
>once|TRBV2|TRBJ2-1|-
CASSLTSMGQFF
TGTGCCAGCAGTTTGACATCAATGGGGCAGTTCTTC
>-|TRBV5-1|TRBJ1-1|TRBD1
CASSPGQGDMNTEAFF
TGCGCCAGCAGCCCCGGACAGGGGGATATGAACACTGAAGCTTTCTTT
>few|TRBV6-2/TRBV6-3|TRBJ2-2|-
CASNDAGELFF
TGTGCCAGCAACGACGCCGGGGAGCTGTTTTTT
>-|TRBV5-4|TRBJ2-5|-
CASSDRDAQETQYF
TGTGCCAGCAGCGACCGGGACGCCCAAGAGACCCAGTACTTC
>few|TRBV11-2|TRBJ1-1|-
CASSWAGAEAFF
TGTGCCAGCAGCTGGGCAGGCGCTGAAGCTTTCTTT
>-|TRBV7-9|TRBJ2-7|TRBD1
CASINTGTGSYEQYF
TGTGCCAGCATCAATACCGGGACAGGGTCCTACGAGCAGTACTTC
>-|TRBV11-2|TRBJ1-6|-
CASSSPRGSYNSPLHF
TGTGCCAGCAGCTCCCCCCGGGGCTCCTATAATTCACCCCTCCACTTT
>-|TRBV6-6|TRBJ2-2|-
CASSLKQANTGELFF
TGTGCCAGCAGTTTGAAGCAAGCGAACACCGGGGAGCTGTTTTTT
>few|TRBV5-1|TRBJ1-1|-
CASSLVANTEAFF
TGCGCCAGCAGCTTGGTGGCGAACACTGAAGCTTTCTTT
>few|TRBV4-2|TRBJ2-5|TRBD2
CASSSTGTSGEETQYF
TGTGCCAGCAGCTCAACCGGGACTAGCGGAGAAGAGACCCAGTACTTC
>many|TRBV10-3|TRBJ2-5|-
CAISEVGEETQYF
TGTGCCATCAGTGAGGTCGGGGAAGAGACCCAGTACTTC
>-|TRBV7-2|TRBJ2-5|-
CASSLLTSRETQYF
TGTGCCAGCAGCTTACTAACATCACGGGAGACCCAGTACTTC
>-|TRBV19|TRBJ2-2|-
CASSRRPDTGELFF
TGTGCCAGTAGTAGGCGACCGGACACCGGGGAGCTGTTTTTT
>-|TRBV12-3/TRBV12-4|TRBJ2-3|-
CASQITDLGTDTQYF
TGTGCCAGCCAAATCACGGATCTGGGCACAGATACGCAGTATTTT
>-|TRBV18|TRBJ1-2|TRBD1
CASSRQGADYGYTF
TGTGCCAGCTCACGACAGGGGGCGGACTATGGCTACACCTTC
>few|TRBV27|TRBJ2-6|-
CASSPHFSDGANVLTF
TGTGCCAGCAGCCCACATTTTTCGGATGGGGCCAACGTCCTGACTTTC
>-|TRBV4-3|TRBJ2-7|TRBD2
CASSRGLAGGYEQYF
TGCGCCAGCAGCCGAGGACTAGCGGGGGGATACGAGCAGTACTTC
>few|TRBV7-2|TRBJ2-5|TRBD2
CASRRGGKEETQYF
TGTGCCAGCAGGCGCGGGGGGAAGGAAGAGACCCAGTACTTC
>-|TRBV14|TRBJ2-5|-
CASSLGGPKKTQYF
TGTGCCAGCAGCCTCGGGGGTCCTAAGAAGACCCAGTACTTC
>-|TRBV15|TRBJ2-5|-
CATSTVGWLEETQYF
TGTGCCACCAGCACCGTGGGGTGGTTAGAAGAGACCCAGTACTTC
>-|TRBV19|TRBJ1-1|-
CASRSKGEPDEAFF
TGTGCCAGTAGGAGCAAAGGGGAGCCCGACGAAGCTTTCTTT
>-|TRBV5-1|TRBJ2-7|TRBD1
CASRGTGGSISREQYF
TGCGCCAGCAGAGGGACAGGGGGTAGTATATCGCGGGAGCAGTACTTC
>-|TRBV24-1|TRBJ2-3|-
CATSDPVPRDTQYF
TGTGCCACCAGTGACCCTGTACCGCGGGATACGCAGTATTTT
>many|TRBV15|TRBJ2-7|-
CATSPPEARQYF
TGTGCCACCAGCCCCCCGGAGGCCCGCCAGTACTTC
>many|TRBV6-6|TRBJ2-3|-
CASRTGPSTDTQYF
TGTGCCAGCAGAACGGGTCCTAGCACAGATACGCAGTATTTT
>-|TRBV20-1|TRBJ2-7|TRBD1
CSATGQGATGIGYEQYF
TGCAGTGCCACAGGACAGGGGGCGACTGGAATCGGATACGAGCAGTACTTC